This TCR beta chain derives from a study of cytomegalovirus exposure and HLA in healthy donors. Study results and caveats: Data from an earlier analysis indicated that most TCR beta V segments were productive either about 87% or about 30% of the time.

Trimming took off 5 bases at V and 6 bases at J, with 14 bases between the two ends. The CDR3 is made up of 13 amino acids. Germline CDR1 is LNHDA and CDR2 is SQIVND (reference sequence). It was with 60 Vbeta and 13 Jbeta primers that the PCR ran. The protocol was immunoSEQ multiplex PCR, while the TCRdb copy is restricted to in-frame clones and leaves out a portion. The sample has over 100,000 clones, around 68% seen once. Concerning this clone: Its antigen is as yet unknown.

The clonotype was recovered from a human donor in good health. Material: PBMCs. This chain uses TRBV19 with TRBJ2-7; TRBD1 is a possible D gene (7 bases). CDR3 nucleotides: TGTGCCAGTAGTCCGGGGGACAGCGGCGAGCAGTACTTC. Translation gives CASSPGDSGEQYF.